Following are 16 T cell receptor beta chains from one sample sequenced in a study of blood T cell repertoires in COVID-19. Profiling relied on immunoSEQ multiplex PCR, and the TCRdb table lists in-frame clones only, not all of them. The data contain 95,000 to 150,000 clones, roughly 88% of them singletons. Sequences were obtained from peripheral blood. The receptors were gathered from a woman aged 50 to 65 with active or convalescent COVID-19.

This chain joins TRBV9 and TRBJ2-7; D not certain. CDR3 size: 12 residues. Per germline, CDR1 SGDLS and CDR2 YYNGEE. The V end lost 3 bases, the J end lost 3 bases, and 7 bases lay between the germline ends. CDR3 amino acids: CASSGNFYEQYF. DNA for the CDR3: TGTGCCAGCAGCGGAAACTTCTACGAGCAGTACTTC.

CDR3 DNA: TGTGCCAGCAGCCGCGGACTAGTGGGCGATGAGCAGTTCTTC. Translation gives CASSRGLVGDEQFF. The chain joins TRBV7-3 to TRBJ2-1; 7 bases align to TRBD2. The CDR3 is made up of 14 amino acids. The V gene's germline CDR1 is SGHTA and CDR2 FQGTGA. Trimming cost V 5 bases and J 8 bases; bases outside gene matches: 9.

This clone has a handful of counts. V gene TRBV7-2 combines with J gene TRBJ1-1; D is ambiguous. Germline CDR1 is SGHTA and CDR2 is FQGNSA. Deletions cut 5 bases from V and 2 bases from J, with 12 bases between. The CDR3 covers 14 residues. The DNA of the CDR3 is TGTGCCAGCAGCCTCGGAGAAGCTAACACTGAAGCTTTCTTT. Translated, it gives CASSLGEANTEAFF.

A single count supports this clone. The chain is built from TRBV6-5 and TRBJ1-6, with D unclear. The CDR3 runs to 13 residues. V lost 6 bases, J lost 8 bases, and 11 bases lay in between. Germline values: CDR1 MNHEY, CDR2 SVGAGI. The CDR3: CASSRVLHSPLHF. Written as DNA, the CDR3 is TGTGCCAGCAGCCGGGTCCTCCATTCACCCCTCCACTTT.

This clone was counted a few times. Other DNA sequences in the sample encode the same CDR3. The chain couples TRBV27 to TRBJ2-7; a weak D match, TRBD2 (5 bases). This CDR3 comprises 12 residues. V was clipped by 2 bases and J by 6 bases, with 8 bases between them. CDR1 and CDR2 from the germline V gene are MNHEY and SMNVEV (reference sequence). The CDR3 DNA sequence: TGTGCCAGCAGTTTAAGTGGAGGCGAGCAGTACTTC. Its protein product is CASSLSGGEQYF.

The chain links TRBV15 to TRBJ1-5; 7 bases are shared with TRBD1. This CDR3 comprises 14 residues. Per the germline V gene, CDR1 is LNHNV and CDR2 is YYDKDF (reference sequence). The V gene end was trimmed by 3 bases and the J gene end by 1 base; junction bases not matched to a gene: 0. CDR3 sequence: CATSRTGSNQPQHF. The DNA for the CDR3 is TGTGCCACCAGCAGGACAGGGAGCAATCAGCCCCAGCATTTT.

V gene TRBV7-6 combines with J gene TRBJ2-5, with D perhaps matching TRBD2 (6 bases). Germline-derived CDR1 and CDR2 are SGHVS and FNYEAQ. The germline V and J ends were trimmed by 6 bases and 0 bases, with 14 bases remaining between them. This CDR3 contains 15 residues. CDR3 in DNA: TGTGCCAGCAGTCATCTAGCGTCGAACCAAGAGACCCAGTACTTC. This codes for CASSHLASNQETQYF.

CDR3 protein: CASSLGDTYEQYF. Here the CDR3 DNA reads TGTGCCAGCAGTTTAGGTGACACCTACGAGCAGTACTTC. V gene TRBV28 combines with J gene TRBJ2-7; D call uncertain. CDR3 length equals 13 residues. Trimming left V 2 bases short and J 2 bases short, with 7 bases between. Germline assignment: CDR1 MDHEN and CDR2 SYDVKM.

The chain is built from TRBV28 and TRBJ2-7; 7 nucleotides agree with TRBD1. The junction had 3 bases not matched to a gene; V was cut back by 4 bases and J by 0 bases. The CDR3 has 14 amino acids. Germline CDR1 is MDHEN and CDR2 is SYDVKM. The CDR3 bases are TGTGCCAGCAGTTCCTGGGACAGCTCCTACGAGCAGTACTTC. Amino acid sequence: CASSSWDSSYEQYF. Full variable domain (rest looked up from reference TRBV28 and TRBJ2-7): DVKVTQSSRYLVKRTGEKVFLECVQDMDHENMFWYRQDPGLGLRLIYFSYDVKMKEKGDIPEGYSVSREKKERFSLILESASTNQTSMYLCASSSWDSSYEQYFGPGTRLTVT.

This clone was seen once. This sequence joins TRBV19 and TRBJ1-4; 7 bases match TRBD1. This CDR3 spans 15 amino acids. Germline V gene sequence: CDR1 LNHDA, CDR2 SQIVND (reference sequence). V gave up 5 bases and J gave up 7 bases; unmatched junction bases: 10. CDR3 amino acids: CASSPDRVSSEKLFF. The CDR3 DNA follows: TGTGCCAGTAGTCCAGACAGGGTATCGAGTGAAAAACTGTTTTTT.

V gene TRBV9 combines with J gene TRBJ2-2, with D tentatively TRBD1 (6 bases). The CDR3 runs to 15 residues. Germline lookup yields CDR1 SGDLS and CDR2 YYNGEE. The germline V and J ends were trimmed by 2 bases and 5 bases, with 13 bases remaining between them. The CDR3 nucleotides are TGTGCCAGCAGCGTCAACCCCACAGGGACCGGGGAGCTGTTTTTT. It translates to CASSVNPTGTGELFF.

The rearrangement links TRBV2 to TRBJ1-2, with a tentative D call TRBD1 (5 bases). This CDR3 contains 15 residues. Looked up from germline, CDR1 is SNHLY and CDR2 is FYNNEI. V was shortened by 4 bases and J by 8 bases, with 20 bases between the two germline ends. CDR3 sequence (DNA): TGTGCCAGCAGTGCTCTACAGGTTCGGCACGGGGGCTACACCTTC. As protein: CASSALQVRHGGYTF.

In this sample, this clone turned up once. The genes are TRBV12-3 or TRBV12-4 and TRBJ1-1; D perhaps matches TRBD1 (5 bases). Between the trimmed V and J ends, which lost 8 bases and 4 bases, there was a span of 14 bases. This CDR3 contains 13 residues. CDR3 sequence reads: CASWAGWGTEAFF. CDR3 DNA: TGTGCCAGCTGGGCAGGGTGGGGCACTGAAGCTTTCTTT.

The chain joins TRBV7-2 to TRBJ1-2, with TRBD1 matching over 8 bases. CDR1 is SGHTA and CDR2 is FQGNSA in the germline V gene. There are 14 residues in the CDR3. The junction had 5 bases not matched to a gene; V was cut back by 5 bases and J by 3 bases. The CDR3 protein is CASSPGQGDYGYTF. The CDR3 DNA follows: TGTGCCAGCAGCCCCGGACAGGGTGACTATGGCTACACCTTC.

The V and J genes are TRBV7-2 and TRBJ2-2, with a weak D call TRBD1 (6 bases). V lost 4 bases to trimming and J lost 6 bases, with 15 bases between them. Germline lookup yields CDR1 SGHTA and CDR2 FQGNSA. The CDR3 has 15 amino acids. CDR3 sequence: CASSWDGTSSGELFF. The CDR3 coding sequence is TGTGCCAGCAGCTGGGATGGGACATCCTCCGGGGAGCTGTTTTTT.

The V call is TRBV7-9, the J call TRBJ1-5, with D perhaps matching TRBD1 (6 bases). Germline CDR1 and CDR2: SEHNR and FQNEAQ (reference sequence). The CDR3 is made up of 14 amino acids. V lost 3 bases and J 5 bases, leaving 11 bases between the germline ends. The DNA for the CDR3 is TGTGCCAGCAGCTTGGGGACAATACATCAGCCCCAGCATTTT. Protein: CASSLGTIHQPQHF. The variable domain in full, completed from reference TRBV7-9 and TRBJ1-5, reads DTGVSQNPRHKITKRGQNVTFRCDPISEHNRLYWYRQTLGQGPEFLTYFQNEAQLEKSRLLSDRFSAERPKGSFSTLEIQRTEQGDSAMYLCASSLGTIHQPQHFGDGTRLSIL.